Listed here are 25 T cell receptor beta chains from one sample, sequenced in a study of cytotoxic CD8 clonotypes in ibrutinib-treated CLL. This table comes from immunoSEQ multiplex PCR, and its TCRdb copy is limited to in-frame clones, with some not included. Of 14,000 or so clones listed, about 65% are singletons. The sample consisted of PBMCs, taken before ibrutinib treatment. These receptors all stem from a human donor with chronic lymphocytic leukemia.

This clone was seen a handful of times. The CDR3 nucleotides are TGTGCCAGCAGCCGAAGACAGGGGGAGAACACTGAAGCTTTCTTT. Translation: CASSRRQGENTEAFF. V is TRBV5-4 and J is TRBJ1-1; 9 bases align to TRBD1. Trimming removed 4 bases from V and 1 base from J; junction bases left unmatched: 5. The CDR3 is made up of 15 amino acids. Germline V gene data show CDR1 as SGHNT and CDR2 as YYREEE (reference sequence).

The rearrangement uses TRBV29-1 and TRBJ2-7; TRBD1 is a possible D gene (6 bases). Trimming took off 5 bases at V and 0 bases at J, with 11 bases between the two ends. Germline CDR1 reads SQVTM; CDR2 reads ANQGSEA. This CDR3 contains 13 residues. CDR3 in amino acids: CSVTTGSSYEQYF. CDR3 in DNA: TGCAGCGTTACTACAGGGAGCTCCTACGAGCAGTACTTC.

The CDR3 reads CASSPYYDLPYEQYF. The CDR3 nucleotides are TGTGCCAGCTCACCATATTATGATTTGCCCTACGAGCAGTACTTC. V is TRBV18 and J is TRBJ2-7; D is uncertain. The CDR3 covers 15 residues. Germline CDR1 is KGHSH and CDR2 is LQKENI. V lost 2 bases, J lost 2 bases, and 13 bases lay in between.

This clone appeared a few times. The J gene is TRBJ1-5, the V gene TRBV10-3, with D uncertain. CDR1 is ENHRY, CDR2 SYGVKD, per germline. This CDR3 has 12 amino acids. V shed 8 bases and J shed 3 bases, with 8 bases lying between them. CDR3 loop: CAIGRNNQPQHF. CDR3 nucleotide sequence: TGTGCCATCGGGAGGAACAATCAGCCCCAGCATTTT.

This chain joins TRBV4-1 and TRBJ2-1; D call uncertain. The CDR3 runs 16 residues. Per germline, CDR1 MGHRA and CDR2 YSYEKL. Deletions cut 0 bases from V and 0 bases from J, with 9 bases between. The CDR3 region is CASSQEPLPSYNEQFF. Here the CDR3 DNA reads TGCGCCAGCAGCCAAGAACCCCTTCCCTCCTACAATGAGCAGTTCTTC.

The CDR3 reads CASSPSTGLSYGYTF. For the CDR3, the DNA is TGTGCCAGCTCACCCTCTACGGGCTTAAGCTATGGCTACACCTTC. The J gene is TRBJ1-2, the V gene TRBV18; D is uncertain. V dropped 3 bases and J dropped 4 bases, with 15 bases sitting between them. This CDR3 comprises 15 residues. CDR1 is KGHSH and CDR2 is LQKENI in the germline V gene.

This clone was observed at least ten times. V usage is TRBV14 and J usage is TRBJ1-5, with TRBD1 matching 8 bases. The CDR3 runs to 13 residues. Germline assignment: CDR1 SGHDN and CDR2 FVKESK. J lost 11 bases, V lost 5 bases, and 8 bases had no gene match. CDR3 in DNA: TGTGCCAGCAGCAAACTGACAGGGGTAGCCCAGCATTTT. Encoded protein: CASSKLTGVAQHF.

The table lists this clone with many counts. The chain combines TRBV5-4 with TRBJ1-1, with 7 bases fitting TRBD1. The CDR3 contains 13 residues. V lost 9 bases, J lost 4 bases, and 9 bases stayed unmatched. CDR1 is SGHNT and CDR2 is YYREEE in the germline V gene (reference sequence). The CDR3 DNA follows: TGTGCCACCTTGTCAGACAGGGTCACTGAAGCTTTCTTT. As protein: CATLSDRVTEAFF.

The chain is built from TRBV10-2 and TRBJ1-4; TRBD1 might be the D (5 bases). Trimming took off 6 bases at V and 0 bases at J, with 17 bases between the two ends. The length of the CDR3 is 17 residues. Germline loops: CDR1 WSHSY, CDR2 SAAADI. The CDR3 bases are TGCGCCAGCAGGGCGATCCGGGACCACACAACTAATGAAAAACTGTTTTTT. The encoded protein is CASRAIRDHTTNEKLFF.

V is TRBV2 and J is TRBJ1-1, with 7 nucleotides matching TRBD1. Germline CDR1 SNHLY, CDR2 FYNNEI. CDR3 length: 16 amino acids. The trim removed 6 bases at V and 0 bases at J, leaving 10 bases unmatched. The CDR3 nucleotides are TGTGCCAGCAGAAACCGGGACAGTCGAATGAACACTGAAGCTTTCTTT. Translated, it gives CASRNRDSRMNTEAFF.

This chain uses TRBV7-9 with TRBJ2-1, with 8 bases that match TRBD1. The CDR3 totals 14 residues. V lost 5 bases to trimming and J lost 4 bases; unmatched junction nucleotides: 4. Germline V CDR1 and CDR2: SEHNR, FQNEAQ (reference sequence). In DNA form, the CDR3 reads TGTGCCAGCAGCCCGGGACAGGATTACAATGAGCAGTTCTTC. Translation: CASSPGQDYNEQFF.

The chain is built from TRBV2 and TRBJ2-2; possibly TRBD1 for D (6 bases). Germline CDR1 is SNHLY and CDR2 is FYNNEI. V was cut by 5 bases and J by 2 bases, with 12 bases left in between. The CDR3 spans 15 residues. The CDR3 nucleotides are TGTGCCAGCAGTATAAGACAGGCTAACACCGGGGAGCTGTTTTTT. Translating it yields CASSIRQANTGELFF.

CDR3: CASSQRPGQGPYNEQFF. CDR3 sequence (DNA): TGTGCCAGCAGCCAAAGGCCGGGACAGGGGCCCTACAATGAGCAGTTCTTC. The chain recombines TRBV14 with TRBJ2-1; TRBD1 agrees at 10 bases. The CDR3 has 17 residues. Germline loops: CDR1 SGHDN, CDR2 FVKESK. The junction had 6 bases not matched to a gene; V was cut back by 2 bases and J by 2 bases.

The table lists this clone with a few counts. The CDR3 spells CASSLRGGGTGELFF. The CDR3 region has the DNA TGTGCCAGCAGTTTACGAGGGGGCGGCACCGGGGAGCTGTTTTTT. The V and J genes are TRBV27 and TRBJ2-2; 7 nucleotides match TRBD1. This CDR3 spans 15 amino acids. CDR1 and CDR2 (germline): MNHEY, SMNVEV (reference sequence). The junction had 4 bases not matched to a gene; V was cut back by 2 bases and J by 4 bases.

V and J are TRBV27 and TRBJ1-2, with 9 bases fitting TRBD1. The germline CDR1 and CDR2 sequences are MNHEY and SMNVEV (reference sequence). The length of the CDR3 is 15 residues. V lost 5 bases, J lost 8 bases, and 12 bases stayed unmatched. In DNA, the CDR3 is TGTGCCAGCAGTAACAAGGGACAGGGAACAGGAGGCTACACCTTC. This codes for CASSNKGQGTGGYTF.

The rearrangement links TRBV2 to TRBJ1-2, with 9 nucleotides matching TRBD1. V dropped 7 bases and J dropped 8; count of bases not matched to a gene: 8. The CDR3 length is 13 residues. CDR1 and CDR2 (germline): SNHLY, FYNNEI. The CDR3 nucleotides read TGTGCCAGCATTCCCGGGACAGGGTCGGGCTACACCTTC. Translated, it gives CASIPGTGSGYTF.

The chain has TRBV5-4 and TRBJ2-5; 9 nucleotides agree with TRBD1. The germline V gene has CDR1 SGHNT and CDR2 YYREEE (reference sequence). This CDR3 comprises 13 residues. V shed 4 bases, J shed 3 bases, and the junction held 1 base outside the gene matches. The CDR3 region has the DNA TGTGCCAGCAGCCGGGACAGGGAAGAGACCCAGTACTTC. Translated, it gives CASSRDREETQYF. Complete variable domain (other parts from reference TRBV5-4 and TRBJ2-5): ETGVTQSPTHLIKTRGQQVTLRCSSQSGHNTVSWYQQALGQGPQFIFQYYREEENGRGNFPPRFSGLQFPNYSSELNVNALELDDSALYLCASSRDREETQYFGPGTRLLVL.

The chain employs TRBV19 and TRBJ1-1; 7 bases agree with TRBD1. CDR1 and CDR2 (germline): LNHDA, SQIVND (reference sequence). J was trimmed by 12 bases and V by 7 bases; bases with no gene match: 17. The CDR3 extends over 14 amino acids. For the CDR3, the DNA is TGTGCCAGTACTCTCTCGGACAGGACCTCCTTCCCTTTCTTT. Amino acids: CASTLSDRTSFPFF.

The chain carries TRBV29-1 and TRBJ1-3, with a weak D call TRBD1 (5 bases). Per germline, CDR1 SQVTM and CDR2 ANQGSEA. The V and J ends lost 4 bases and 4 bases respectively, with 5 bases between them. This CDR3 comprises 11 residues. DNA of the CDR3: TGCAGCGTTGGACAGGGAAACACCATATATTTT. Its translation is CSVGQGNTIYF.

About this clone: A read error may explain this, as a much larger clone is one base away. At the DNA level, this CDR3 is encoded by other sequences in the same sample as well. This sequence joins TRBV4-1 and TRBJ2-7; 9 positions agree with TRBD1. This CDR3 has 16 amino acids. V shed 3 bases and J 2 bases; nucleotides not matched to a gene: 8. Germline V gene sequence: CDR1 MGHRA, CDR2 YSYEKL. CDR3: CASSQGPGQGTYEQYF. The CDR3 nucleotides are TGCGCCAGCAGCCAGGGACCGGGACAGGGCACCTACGAGCAGTACTTC.

The chain is built from TRBV5-1 and TRBJ1-2; TRBD1 matches at 7 bases. From germline, CDR1 is SGHRS and CDR2 YFSETQ. CDR3 length equals 12 residues. Unmatched junction bases numbered 2, after V lost 4 bases and J lost 5 bases. The CDR3 region has the DNA TGCGCCAGCAGCACGGGACAGTATGGCTACACCTTC. Translating gives CASSTGQYGYTF.

V gene TRBV5-6 combines with J gene TRBJ2-5; 8 bases align to TRBD1. There are 12 residues in the CDR3. With 4 bases clipped from V and 7 bases from J, the junction kept 3 bases outside the gene matches. CDR1 and CDR2 (germline): SGHDT, YYEEEE. The CDR3 sequence is CASSQDRGTQYF. CDR3 sequence (DNA): TGTGCCAGCAGCCAAGACAGGGGGACCCAGTACTTC.

V gene TRBV18 combines with J gene TRBJ1-5; D may be TRBD1 (6 bases). CDR1 KGHSH and CDR2 LQKENI come from the germline V gene. The CDR3 has 16 amino acids. The V end was cut by 4 bases, the J end by 2 bases, with 15 bases between. As DNA, the CDR3 is TGTGCCAGCTCACTATGGACAGCCGGGGGCAATCAGCCCCAGCATTTT. Protein sequence: CASSLWTAGGNQPQHF.

V and J are TRBV15 and TRBJ2-4; 9 bases are shared with TRBD2. Per germline, CDR1 LNHNV and CDR2 YYDKDF (reference sequence). The CDR3 runs to 15 residues. V dropped 4 bases and J dropped 1; count of bases not matched to a gene: 2. This CDR3 reads CATSISGGAKNIQYF. In nucleotides, the CDR3 is TGTGCCACCAGCATAAGCGGGGGGGCCAAAAACATTCAGTACTTC.

The chain has TRBV11-2 and TRBJ1-3; possible D gene TRBD1, 5 bases. CDR1 SGHAT and CDR2 FQNNGV come from the germline V gene. This CDR3 contains 15 residues. Trimming cost V 5 bases and J 0 bases, with 11 bases left between them. This CDR3 reads CASSQEGLSGNTIYF. CDR3 sequence (DNA): TGTGCCAGCAGCCAAGAGGGGCTCTCTGGAAACACCATATATTTT. The full variable domain, rest sourced from reference TRBV11-2 and TRBJ1-3, is EAGVAQSPRYKIIEKRQSVAFWCNPISGHATLYWYQQILGQGPKLLIQFQNNGVVDDSQLPKDRFSAERLKGVDSTLKIQPAKLEDSAVYLCASSQEGLSGNTIYFGEGSWLTVV.